The sample holds a few counts of the clone carrying this T cell receptor beta chain. Only in-frame clones appear in the TCRdb table, and some are missing; sequencing was by immunoSEQ multiplex PCR. Counted here are a few hundred thousand clones, around 80% occurring once; the ten biggest clones make up around 13%. The record originates from a study of blood T cell repertoires in COVID-19. The V segment lost 6 bases and the J segment 4 bases; nucleotides outside the gene matches: 1. Germline CDR1 is MNHNY and CDR2 is SVGAGI (reference sequence). The CDR3 is 14 residues long. J is TRBJ2-1 and V is TRBV6-6; 12 nucleotides line up with TRBD2. The sequenced sample consisted of peripheral blood. The receptor comes from a human donor in a cohort sampled during active COVID-19. CDR3 amino acids: CASSGTSGYNEQFF. For the CDR3, the DNA is TGTGCCAGCAGCGGGACTAGCGGGTACAATGAGCAGTTCTTC.